The entry below describes one T cell receptor (beta chain). It lacks a known antigen. It has no much larger one-base neighbor in the sample; base qualities were not kept. Germline trimming amounts to 0 bases on V and 1 base on J, with 4 as the count of junction bases outside the gene matches. The CDR3, cysteine through phenylalanine, is 15 amino acids long. The sequence is cut down to CDR3 DNA, 45 bases in frame from base 1. The CDR1 and CDR2 encoded by the germline V gene are SQVTM and ANQGSEA. CD8 naive samples were obtained by positive selection for CCR7 among CD45RO-negative cells, yielding a CD45RA+CCR7+ population from which TemRA cells were excluded. The donors were healthy, HIV-negative adults with no recently reported acute infections or vaccinations. All donors were Caucasian adults living in Nashville, Tennessee, USA. After blood collection by leukapheresis, PBMCs were isolated using Ficoll-Histopaque density gradient centrifugation and then cryopreserved in the vapor phase of liquid nitrogen. Purity and quantity of every magnetically sorted T cell population were checked by analytical flow cytometry. Each sorted fraction had its genomic DNA isolated and then quantified by UV absorbance on a Nanodrop 2000c.

This record belongs to a study of shared clonotypes between healthy human individuals (dated by TCRdb to about 2020). For context, the study as a whole: The cohort included a few men and two women between 18 and 49 years of age. To increase sequencing depth and limit assay-specific biases, TCR repertoire library preparation and sequencing were carried out by different laboratories using diverse techniques. Between about 0.85 and 9.5 billion PBMCs per donor were obtained by leukapheresis. The study deeply sequenced blood TCR repertoires of five healthy adults to estimate repertoire size and the extent of clonotype sharing between individuals. Per donor, three plates each were used for CD4 naive and CD4 memory, two for CD8 naive, and one for CD8 memory. General study outcomes and caveats: Even with the large sequencing depth, rarefaction of the sorted-subset datasets indicated that sequencing was incomplete. Naive subsets generally had larger estimated clonotype richness than memory subsets did. Because the study included only a small number of donors, the genetic and exposure-history diversity represented was limited. Clonotypes shared by all four sorted-subset donors showed higher generation probabilities than non-shared clonotypes. Pairwise subsampling led to the expectation that sequencing depth would affect the degree of clonotype sharing among donors. Roughly 5% of naive CD4, 3.5% of naive CD8, around 2.3% of memory CD4, and roughly 0.4% of memory CD8 clonotypes were shared across several donors. Sampling was limited to blood, and TCR repertoires in tissue likely differ from TCR repertoires in blood.

Using the deep immunoSEQ assay, multiplex PCR amplified TCR CDR3 regions from genomic DNA. For each cell subset, the extracted genomic DNA was distributed evenly across all wells of several immunoSEQ 96-well plates, and each plate served as one replicate. For sorted subsets, 150 to 250 ng genomic DNA, equal to about 30,000 T cell genomes, was loaded into each replicate PCR. Purified libraries were measured with a Qubit 3.0 fluorometer, size-checked on a Bioanalyzer 2100, and measured again with the KAPA Library Quantification kit. Every immunoSEQ 96-well plate was sequenced on a dedicated single-read 150-cycle Illumina NextSeq 550 flow cell. In the original analysis: Because the immunoSEQ output held only junctional sequences and lacked quality scores, the filtering could not match the filtering applied to full-length reads. Sequences were annotated with PyIR, a Python wrapper for IgBLAST v1.9, using IMGT germline references to assign V/J genes and CDR3. Reads were removed for weak V/J assignments (E-value above 1e-6), missing CDR3, stop codons, out-of-frame junctions, or ambiguous translated residues. A V3J clonotype was defined by an identical inferred V gene, J gene, and CDR3 amino acid sequence. To compute the percentage overlap between repertoires, the number of shared unique clonotypes was divided by the size of the smaller repertoire. Repertoire richness was assessed with RTK rarefaction, the Chao1 estimator, and Recon v2.1 estimates of unobserved clonotypes. Generation probabilities for all TCRbeta clonotypes obtained by the gDNA method from several donors were computed using OLGA. This immuneACCESS table, as held by TCRdb, lists in-frame sequences with V and J called but not all clones. Of the missing ones, under half trace to an unresolved V gene in checked studies; the others have no known cause. The V and J calls and clone size were taken over from that table, and D and trimming were inferred from the DNA. The sample profile shows roughly 1,800,000 clones; about 94% of them were found once. The leading ten clones occupy roughly 1.2% of the sample.

This sequence originates from a young man in good health. The chain employs TRBV29-1 and TRBJ2-7, with 9 bases aligning to TRBD2. Specimen: naive CD8+ T cells sorted from blood. Interpreted using the paper, the cell subset or site label stands for: CD45RA+CCR7+. The DNA sequence is TGCAGCGTTGAAGATGTGACTAGCGGTTCCTACGAGCAGTACTTC. Its protein is CSVEDVTSGSYEQYF.